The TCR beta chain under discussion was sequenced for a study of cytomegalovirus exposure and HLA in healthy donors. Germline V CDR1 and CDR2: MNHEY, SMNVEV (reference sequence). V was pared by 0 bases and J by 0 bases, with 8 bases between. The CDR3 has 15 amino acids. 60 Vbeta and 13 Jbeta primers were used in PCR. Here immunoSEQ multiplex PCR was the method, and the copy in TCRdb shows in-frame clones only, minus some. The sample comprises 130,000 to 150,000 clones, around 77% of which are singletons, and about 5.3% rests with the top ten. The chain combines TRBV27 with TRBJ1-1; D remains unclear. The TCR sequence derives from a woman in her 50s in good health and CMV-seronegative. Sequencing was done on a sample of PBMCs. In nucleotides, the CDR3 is TGTGCCAGCAGTTTATCGGGCAGAATGAACACTGAAGCTTTCTTT. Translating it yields CASSLSGRMNTEAFF.